This T cell receptor (beta chain) was captured in a study of blood T cell repertoires in COVID-19. Looking at the study overall: Spain, Italy and the United States supplied samples that represented acute and convalescent COVID-19. The cDNA or gDNA used as material had been derived from T cells, B-cell-depleted T cells, or PBMCs.

Per germline, CDR1 SGHTA and CDR2 FQGNSA. The CDR3 contains 14 residues. The V end was cut by 4 bases, the J end by 5 bases, with 14 bases between. As processed by the authors: Estimation of nucleated cell counts was performed using reference gene primer amplification. Only in-frame clones appear in the TCRdb table, and some are missing; sequencing was by immunoSEQ multiplex PCR. V and J calls and clone size follow that table, whereas D and trimming were derived from the DNA. Altogether approximately 200,000 clones are present, approximately 80% being singletons, with the ten largest covering 7.5% to 9%.

Sequencing was done on a sample of peripheral blood. This sequence joins TRBV7-2 and TRBJ1-2; a weak D match, TRBD1 (5 bases). The receptor's source is a woman of 80 years or more with COVID-19, enrolled during active disease. The CDR3 region is CASSYAGRTYGYTF. The DNA for the CDR3 is TGTGCCAGCAGCTACGCCGGGAGGACATATGGCTACACCTTC. Looking up the rest from reference TRBV7-2 and TRBJ1-2 gives the full variable domain: GAGVSQSPSNKVTEKGKDVELRCDPISGHTALYWYRQSLGQGLEFLIYFQGNSAPDKSGLPSDRFSAERTGGSVSTLTIQRTQQEDSAVYLCASSYAGRTYGYTFGSGTRLTVV.